Each of the 15 T cell receptor beta chains below was sequenced from the same sample in a study of blood T cell repertoires in COVID-19 (dated by TCRdb to about 2020). The library relied on the immunoSEQ multiplex PCR assay. In TCRdb, the immuneACCESS table is reduced to in-frame sequences with V and J assigned. These tables do not hold every clone; where another copy was compared, an unresolved V gene accounts for under half, and the others remain unexplained. Counted in this sample were about 250,000 clones; approximately 90% of them appeared once. The top ten clonotypes cover approximately 9% of the sample. Sequenced input: PBMCs or T cells enriched from blood (not recorded which). The origin of the receptors is a man aged 40-55 years who had recovered from COVID-19.

This chain links TRBV18 with TRBJ1-4, with D possibly being TRBD1 (6 bases). CDR1 and CDR2 from the germline V gene are KGHSH and LQKENI. Between the trimmed V and J ends, which lost 3 bases and 4 bases, there was a span of 12 bases. This CDR3 spans 15 amino acids. CDR3 sequence reads: CASSPADSFNEKLFF. CDR3 DNA: TGTGCCAGCTCACCCGCGGACAGCTTTAATGAAAAACTGTTTTTT. The entire variable domain, with the rest obtained from reference TRBV18 and TRBJ1-4, is as follows: NAGVMQNPRHLVRRRGQEARLRCSPMKGHSHVYWYRQLPEEGLKFMVYLQKENIIDESGMPKERFSAEFPKEGPSILRIQQVVRGDSAAYFCASSPADSFNEKLFFGSGTQLSVL.

The chain recombines TRBV27 with TRBJ1-2; maybe TRBD1 (5 bases). The V gene lost 4 bases and the J gene lost 6 bases, with 18 bases spanning the gap. The CDR3 length is 15 residues. Germline V gene data show CDR1 as MNHEY and CDR2 as SMNVEV (reference sequence). CDR3 sequence: CASSYRPGIDDGYTF. CDR3 nucleotides: TGTGCCAGCAGTTATAGGCCAGGGATAGACGATGGCTACACCTTC.

The J gene is TRBJ2-3, the V gene TRBV4-2; a possible D gene is TRBD2 (6 bases). There are 17 residues in the CDR3. V dropped 4 bases and J dropped 0 bases, with 17 bases sitting between them. The germline V gene encodes CDR1 LGHNA and CDR2 YNFKEQ. The CDR3: CASSLRGRTLSTDTQYF. For the CDR3, the DNA is TGTGCCAGCAGCCTGCGGGGACGGACCCTTAGCACAGATACGCAGTATTTT.

The chain carries TRBV2 and TRBJ1-6, with a weak D call TRBD1 (5 bases). Trimming stripped 3 bases from V and 9 bases from J, with 9 bases between. Germline values: CDR1 SNHLY, CDR2 FYNNEI. The CDR3 is 13 amino acids. The CDR3 region is CASSDREGSPLHF. The CDR3 coding sequence is TGTGCCAGCAGTGACAGGGAGGGTTCACCCCTCCACTTT.

The V and J genes are TRBV19 and TRBJ1-2, with no clear D. With 3 bases removed from V and 6 bases from J, the gap between germline ends came to 17 bases. CDR1 and CDR2 (germline): LNHDA, SQIVND (reference sequence). The length of the CDR3 is 15 residues. The CDR3 nucleotides are TGTGCCAGTAGTATGGCTATCGGGGAGTTGAATGGCTACACCTTC. This gives the protein CASSMAIGELNGYTF.

V and J are TRBV28 and TRBJ2-1; no firm D call. Germline-derived CDR1 and CDR2 are MDHEN and SYDVKM. The CDR3 loop spans 13 amino acids. Trimming removed 7 bases at V and 7 bases at J, with 14 bases between. The CDR3 here is CASILSGANEQFF. CDR3 sequence (DNA): TGTGCCAGCATCCTTAGTGGTGCTAATGAGCAGTTCTTC.

The chain employs TRBV7-9 and TRBJ2-2; TRBD1 might be the D (6 bases). Trimming cost V 5 bases and J 6 bases, with 16 bases left between them. This CDR3 is 15 amino acids long. CDR1 is SEHNR, CDR2 FQNEAQ, per germline (reference sequence). CDR3 in amino acids: CASSNTDRIPGELFF. As DNA, the CDR3 is TGTGCCAGCAGCAATACCGACAGGATCCCCGGGGAGCTGTTTTTT.

The chain has TRBV28 and TRBJ1-2; 9 positions agree with TRBD1. The junction had 10 bases not matched to a gene; V was cut back by 2 bases and J by 6 bases. Per the germline V gene, CDR1 is MDHEN and CDR2 is SYDVKM. The CDR3 is 16 amino acids. The CDR3 DNA follows: TGTGCCAGCAGTTTACCTACCGGGACAGGGAACGATGGCTACACCTTC. The encoded protein is CASSLPTGTGNDGYTF.

V gene TRBV28 combines with J gene TRBJ2-4, with TRBD2 matching 8 bases. Trimming took 1 base from V and 7 from J; bases not matched to a gene: 3. The CDR3 covers 14 residues. Germline V gene lookup returns CDR1 MDHEN and CDR2 SYDVKM. CDR3: CASSLLTGGNIQYF. CDR3 DNA sequence: TGTGCCAGCAGTTTATTGACGGGAGGGAACATTCAGTACTTC. The full variable domain, completed using reference TRBV28 and TRBJ2-4, is DVKVTQSSRYLVKRTGEKVFLECVQDMDHENMFWYRQDPGLGLRLIYFSYDVKMKEKGDIPEGYSVSREKKERFSLILESASTNQTSMYLCASSLLTGGNIQYFGAGTRLSVL.

V is TRBV4-2 and J is TRBJ1-2, with 8 bases fitting TRBD1. Trimming took 3 bases from V and 2 from J; bases not matched to a gene: 8. Germline CDR1 and CDR2: LGHNA and YNFKEQ. The CDR3 is 16 amino acids. CDR3 sequence: CASSQGAQGENYGYTF. The CDR3 nucleotides are TGTGCCAGCAGCCAGGGCGCACAGGGGGAGAACTATGGCTACACCTTC.

J is TRBJ1-2 and V is TRBV24-1; D gene ambiguous. This CDR3 is 14 amino acids long. Germline V gene data show CDR1 as KGHDR and CDR2 as SFDVKD. V lost 4 bases, J lost 4 bases, and 12 bases lay in between. CDR3 in amino acids: CATSEAGGSYGYTF. CDR3 nucleotide sequence: TGTGCCACCAGTGAAGCAGGTGGCTCCTATGGCTACACCTTC.

There are a few counts of this clone. J is TRBJ1-2 and V is TRBV7-2; D gene ambiguous. Between the trimmed V and J ends, which lost 2 bases and 1 base, there was a span of 5 bases. This CDR3 comprises 13 residues. Germline V lookup: CDR1 SGHTA, CDR2 FQGNSA. This CDR3 is CASSLSSNYGYTF. CDR3 DNA: TGTGCCAGCAGCTTATCCAGTAACTATGGCTACACCTTC.

This rearrangement joins TRBV5-4 to TRBJ2-6, with 8 nucleotides matching TRBD1. This CDR3 contains 19 residues. Germline V gene sequence: CDR1 SGHNT, CDR2 YYREEE (reference sequence). V lost 4 bases to trimming and J lost 0 bases; unmatched junction nucleotides: 12. Written as DNA, the CDR3 is TGTGCCAGCAGCCTGTCCCGGGACAGGTTTTTCTCTGGGGCCAACGTCCTGACTTTC. It translates to CASSLSRDRFFSGANVLTF.

The rearrangement uses TRBV7-9 and TRBJ1-4; tentatively, D is TRBD1 (5 bases). CDR1 and CDR2 (germline): SEHNR, FQNEAQ (reference sequence). Trimming took off 10 bases at V and 5 bases at J, with 14 bases between the two ends. CDR3 length: 13 amino acids. Here the CDR3 DNA reads TGTGCCACCCCGCGGGGGGAGAATGAAAAACTGTTTTTT. Translating gives CATPRGENEKLFF. Complete variable domain (other parts from reference TRBV7-9 and TRBJ1-4): DTGVSQNPRHKITKRGQNVTFRCDPISEHNRLYWYRQTLGQGPEFLTYFQNEAQLEKSRLLSDRFSAERPKGSFSTLEIQRTEQGDSAMYLCATPRGENEKLFFGSGTQLSVL.

V is TRBV11-3 and J is TRBJ1-4, with D perhaps TRBD1 (5 bases). There are 12 residues in the CDR3. V lost 5 bases and J 7 bases, leaving 8 bases between the germline ends. The germline gives CDR1 SGHNT, CDR2 YENEEA. CDR3 loop: CASSPRGEKLFF. The CDR3 nucleotides read TGTGCCAGCAGCCCTAGGGGTGAAAAACTGTTTTTT.